Each of the 28 T cell receptor beta chains below was sequenced from the same sample in a study of T-cell memory formation after mild COVID-19 (dated by TCRdb to the early 2020s). The library relied on 5' RACE. The run used an Illumina NovaSeq 6000. The public reads were reprocessed in TCRdb via fastp at Q25 and MiXCR, keeping in-frame beta chains. Rows are unified per CDR3 protein, each entry keeping the most common DNA and genes. Across this sample there are under 300,000 distinct CDR3 sequences, with roughly 18% seen only once. The top ten hold 23% of the sample. The specimen sequenced was PBMCs or a T cell subset sorted from them (not recorded which). The receptors were gathered from a man younger than 30 who had mild COVID-19 (a few samples of this study predate the infection). The sample titles of this study are shuffled in the database, so cell type and time point are left out; the donor was told from shared clones.

This clonotype was counted only a few times. This chain links TRBV7-2 with TRBJ2-3; D is ambiguous. Germline V gene lookup returns CDR1 SGHTA and CDR2 FQGNSA. The CDR3 is 14 amino acids. With 5 bases removed from V and 6 bases from J, the gap between germline ends came to 15 bases. CDR3 in DNA: TGTGCCAGCAGCCGCCCCGGGCGCCCGGATACGCAGTATTTT. Its protein is CASSRPGRPDTQYF. The whole variable domain, remainder taken from reference TRBV7-2 and TRBJ2-3, is GAGVSQSPSNKVTEKGKDVELRCDPISGHTALYWYRQSLGQGLEFLIYFQGNSAPDKSGLPSDRFSAERTGGSVSTLTIQRTQQEDSAVYLCASSRPGRPDTQYFGPGTRLTVL.

J is TRBJ1-5 and V is TRBV28; no clear D gene. The CDR3 is made up of 15 amino acids. V lost 3 bases, J lost 0 bases, and 9 bases lay in between. Germline lookup yields CDR1 MDHEN and CDR2 SYDVKM. This CDR3 is CASSFSGNSNQPQHF. CDR3 DNA sequence: TGTGCCAGCAGTTTTTCTGGTAATAGCAATCAGCCCCAGCATTTT.

This clonotype has more than one count but fewer than ten. CDR3 region: CASSLSGGGASYEQFF. Written as DNA, the CDR3 is TGTGCCAGCAGTTTATCCGGCGGGGGGGCTAGCTATGAGCAGTTCTTC. V and J are TRBV27 and TRBJ2-1, with 9 bases matching TRBD2. This CDR3 contains 16 residues. Germline trimming cut 0 bases from V and 8 bases from J; bases unmatched to any gene: 8. CDR1 and CDR2 from the germline V gene are MNHEY and SMNVEV (reference sequence).

The sample holds a few counts of this clonotype. This rearrangement joins TRBV3-1 to TRBJ2-7, with 9 nucleotides matching TRBD1. Germline loops: CDR1 LGHDT, CDR2 YNNKEL (reference sequence). Trimming cost V 4 bases and J 4 bases; bases outside gene matches: 8. This CDR3 comprises 15 residues. CDR3 nucleotide sequence: TGTGCCAGCAGCCCCTGGGGACAGGGTCTATACGAGCAGTACTTC. It encodes CASSPWGQGLYEQYF.

CDR3 amino acids: CASSYIPGKGNTEAFF. The CDR3 DNA is TGCGCCAGCAGCTACATCCCAGGGAAAGGGAACACTGAAGCTTTCTTT. The chain recombines TRBV5-1 with TRBJ1-1; the D gene is possibly TRBD1 (5 bases). There are 16 residues in the CDR3. Germline V CDR1 and CDR2: SGHRS, YFSETQ. Between the trimmed V and J ends, which lost 3 bases and 1 base, there was a span of 16 bases.

In regard to this clonotype: The junction departs from germline at one end; a sequencing error may be responsible. V gene TRBV4-1 combines with J gene TRBJ2-5; TRBD2 aligns across 8 bases. This CDR3 comprises 15 residues. Germline CDR1 and CDR2: MGHRA and YSYEKL. For the CDR3, the DNA is TGCGCCAGCAACCAAGTCAGCGGGGGAACGGAGACCCAGTACTTC. Protein: CASNQVSGGTETQYF.

This clonotype occurred many times. The genes are TRBV7-8 and TRBJ1-5; the D is unclear. CDR1 and CDR2 (germline): SGHVS, FQNEAQ. This CDR3 region has 17 residues. V lost 2 bases, J lost 2 bases, and 16 bases lay in between. The CDR3 loop reads CASSLSSNSAGNQPQHF. DNA for the CDR3: TGTGCCAGCAGCTTATCAAGTAATTCGGCAGGCAATCAGCCCCAGCATTTT. Looking up the rest from reference TRBV7-8 and TRBJ1-5 gives the full variable domain: GAGVSQSPRYKVAKRGQDVALRCDPISGHVSLFWYQQALGQGPEFLTYFQNEAQLDKSGLPSDRFFAERPEGSVSTLKIQRTQQEDSAVYLCASSLSSNSAGNQPQHFGDGTRLSIL.

The chain combines TRBV18 with TRBJ1-2, with 12 bases aligning to TRBD1. The germline V gene has CDR1 KGHSH and CDR2 LQKENI. V was pared by 8 bases and J by 5 bases, with 3 bases of the junction left unmatched. The CDR3 length is 13 residues. The CDR3 nucleotides are TGTGCCAGCGGGACAGGGGGCAGTTATGGCTACACCTTC. This encodes CASGTGGSYGYTF.

This clonotype has at least ten counts. This chain connects TRBV12-3 or TRBV12-4 to TRBJ2-7; 7 bases agree with TRBD1. After removal of 5 bases from V and 6 bases from J, the junction contained 7 bases not matched to a gene. The CDR3 has 13 residues. CDR3 bases: TGTGCCAGCAGTCTGGGGACAGAGGCCGAGCAGTACGTC. Its protein is CASSLGTEAEQYV.

CDR3 DNA sequence: TGTGCCAGCAGGAACCGGGACAGGGGTAGAAGCACCGGGGAGCTGTTTTTT. This translates into CASRNRDRGRSTGELFF. The chain uses TRBV5-8 and TRBJ2-2, with 10 bases matching TRBD1. Unmatched junction bases numbered 11, after V lost 5 bases and J lost 4 bases. This CDR3 has 17 residues. Germline CDR1 reads SGHTS; CDR2 reads YDEGEE.

This clonotype was seen more than once but under ten times. This chain joins TRBV5-1 and TRBJ1-1; 7 bases agree with TRBD1. The length of the CDR3 is 14 residues. CDR1 SGHRS and CDR2 YFSETQ come from the germline V gene. Trimming took 4 bases from V and 0 from J; bases not matched to a gene: 3. The CDR3 loop is CASSVDRLNTEAFF. CDR3 coding DNA: TGCGCCAGCAGCGTGGACAGGCTGAACACTGAAGCTTTCTTT.

This clonotype was observed a few times. This chain uses TRBV20-1 with TRBJ2-1; possible D gene TRBD2, 5 bases. Germline assignment: CDR1 DFQATT and CDR2 SNEGSKA (reference sequence). The CDR3 covers 16 residues. The V end lost 0 bases, the J end lost 4 bases, and 16 bases lay between the germline ends. The CDR3, as DNA: TGCAGTGCTAGAGATCCTCTCCGGGGAGATTACAATGAGCAGTTCTTC. This translates into CSARDPLRGDYNEQFF.

Ten or more counts support this clonotype. The chain is built from TRBV7-3 and TRBJ1-2; D uncertain. V was cut by 3 bases and J by 7 bases, with 12 bases left in between. This CDR3 comprises 13 residues. Per the germline V gene, CDR1 is SGHTA and CDR2 is FQGTGA. The CDR3 DNA is TGTGCCAGCAGCTTTTCGCGAGAGAGTGGCTACACCTTC. As protein: CASSFSRESGYTF.

The chain is built from TRBV11-2 and TRBJ2-4; weak D call: TRBD1 (6 bases). The CDR3 loop spans 14 amino acids. Germline V lookup: CDR1 SGHAT, CDR2 FQNNGV. Here the CDR3 reads CHPGQPVAKNIQYF. DNA of the CDR3: TGTCATCCAGGACAGCCGGTAGCCAAAAACATTCAGTACTTC.

This clonotype was recorded at least ten times. V and J are TRBV2 and TRBJ2-1; 8 bases are a match to TRBD2. CDR3 size: 14 residues. Germline V gene data show CDR1 as SNHLY and CDR2 as FYNNEI. V was clipped by 8 bases and J by 10 bases; unmatched bases: 13. Here the CDR3 DNA reads TGTGCCAGCGCGCGGGGGACTAGGATAACCGAGCAGTTCTTC. It is translated as CASARGTRITEQFF.

The table lists this clonotype with many counts. In nucleotides, the CDR3 is TGCGCCAGCACAGGGTACGAGCAGTACGTC. It encodes CASTGYEQYV. The rearrangement uses TRBV4-3 and TRBJ2-7; D is perhaps TRBD1 (5 bases). The germline gives CDR1 LGHNA, CDR2 YSLEER. This CDR3 contains 10 residues. Trimming took 7 bases from V and 4 from J, leaving 5 bases between them.

This clonotype was observed a few times. The V and J genes are TRBV20-1 and TRBJ2-5; 7 bases are a match to TRBD1. The germline CDR1 and CDR2 sequences are DFQATT and SNEGSKA (reference sequence). CDR3 length equals 14 residues. CDR3 amino acids: CSPPGLGGGETQYF. Written as DNA, the CDR3 is TGCAGCCCACCCGGTCTAGGGGGCGGGGAGACCCAGTACTTC.

In its sample, this clonotype was seen a few times. The rearrangement uses TRBV20-1 and TRBJ2-3; 7 bases align to TRBD2. This CDR3 contains 15 residues. Germline trimming cut 3 bases from V and 2 bases from J; bases unmatched to any gene: 8. Germline V lookup: CDR1 DFQATT, CDR2 SNEGSKA (reference sequence). As DNA, the CDR3 is TGCAGTGCTAGTACTGGGACTACCACCACAGATACGCAGTATTTT. Translating it yields CSASTGTTTTDTQYF.

There are many counts of this clonotype. The chain is built from TRBV6-4 and TRBJ2-2; perhaps TRBD1 as D (5 bases). Germline loops: CDR1 MRHNA, CDR2 SNTAGT. With 4 bases removed from V and 1 base from J, the gap between germline ends came to 10 bases. This CDR3 is 15 amino acids long. The CDR3 protein is CASSVQAGNTGELFF. The CDR3 nucleotides read TGTGCCAGCAGTGTACAGGCAGGGAACACCGGGGAGCTGTTTTTT.

There are a few counts of this clonotype. The chain links TRBV7-2 to TRBJ1-1, with D maybe TRBD1 (5 bases). The V gene lost 5 bases and the J gene lost 0 bases, with 16 bases spanning the gap. The germline gives CDR1 SGHTA, CDR2 FQGNSA. This CDR3 comprises 16 residues. CDR3 DNA: TGTGCCAGCAGCCTGTACGTGGGACTCATGAACACTGAAGCTTTCTTT. Translating it yields CASSLYVGLMNTEAFF.

The table lists this clonotype with a few counts. This rearrangement joins TRBV6-2 or TRBV6-3 to TRBJ2-5; 8 bases align to TRBD1. After removal of 7 bases from V and 4 bases from J, the junction contained 20 bases not matched to a gene. The CDR3 extends over 18 amino acids. Germline CDR1 reads MNHEY; CDR2 reads SVGEGT. This CDR3 reads CASKEGPWTGRQGETQYF. CDR3 sequence (DNA): TGTGCCAGCAAAGAAGGACCATGGACAGGGCGCCAGGGAGAGACCCAGTACTTC.

This sequence joins TRBV12-3 or TRBV12-4 and TRBJ2-3, with a tentative D call TRBD1 (5 bases). The CDR3 runs 13 residues. The V gene lost 6 bases and the J gene lost 2 bases, with 9 bases spanning the gap. This CDR3 reads CASSKQDTDTQYF. Written as DNA, the CDR3 is TGTGCCAGCAGCAAACAGGACACAGATACGCAGTATTTT.

V is TRBV7-3 and J is TRBJ2-3, with a possible D match to TRBD1 (5 bases). The CDR3 runs 14 residues. Germline values: CDR1 SGHTA, CDR2 FQGTGA. V was clipped by 5 bases and J by 4 bases, with 13 bases between them. The CDR3 DNA reads TGTGCCAGCAGCCGGGCAGGGCTCCCAGATACGCAGTATTTT. Translation gives CASSRAGLPDTQYF.

The genes are TRBV20-1 and TRBJ2-1, with TRBD1 matching over 10 bases. This CDR3 spans 13 amino acids. The V gene end was trimmed by 5 bases and the J gene end by 8 bases; junction bases not matched to a gene: 6. Germline V gives CDR1 DFQATT, CDR2 SNEGSKA (reference sequence). The CDR3: CSASGTGVHEQFF. CDR3 nucleotides: TGCAGTGCTTCCGGGACAGGGGTCCATGAGCAGTTCTTC.

This clonotype was seen a few times. This chain uses TRBV7-7 with TRBJ2-7, with 7 positions matching TRBD1. V dropped 4 bases and J dropped 7; count of bases not matched to a gene: 10. The CDR3 sequence is 14 residues long. Germline loops: CDR1 SSHAT, CDR2 FNYEAQ (reference sequence). CDR3 in amino acids: CASSSSTGSGEQYF. The CDR3, as DNA: TGTGCCAGCAGCTCTTCGACAGGGTCGGGGGAGCAGTACTTC.

The rearrangement links TRBV4-1 to TRBJ1-5; 7 bases are a match to TRBD1. CDR1 and CDR2 from the germline V gene are MGHRA and YSYEKL. Unmatched junction bases numbered 3, after V lost 1 base and J lost 6 bases. CDR3 size: 14 residues. DNA for the CDR3: TGCGCCAGCAGCCAAGCGGCAGGGGGTCAGCCCCAGCATTTT. Its translation is CASSQAAGGQPQHF.

Only a few counts were recorded for this clonotype. This sequence joins TRBV20-1 and TRBJ1-5, with D possibly matching TRBD1 (5 bases). Deletions cut 6 bases from V and 6 bases from J, with 18 bases between. CDR1 is DFQATT and CDR2 is SNEGSKA in the germline V gene (reference sequence). The CDR3 is made up of 14 amino acids. The CDR3 spells CSALREGRTQPQHF. CDR3 sequence (DNA): TGCAGTGCCCTCAGGGAGGGGCGGACTCAGCCCCAGCATTTT.

This clonotype was observed a few times. The chain recombines TRBV29-1 with TRBJ2-7; D is unclear. V was clipped by 7 bases and J by 6 bases, with 4 bases between them. This CDR3 contains 8 residues. Per the germline V gene, CDR1 is SQVTM and CDR2 is ANQGSEA. As DNA, the CDR3 is TGCAGCGCCATCGAGCAGTACTTC. Encoded protein: CSAIEQYF.